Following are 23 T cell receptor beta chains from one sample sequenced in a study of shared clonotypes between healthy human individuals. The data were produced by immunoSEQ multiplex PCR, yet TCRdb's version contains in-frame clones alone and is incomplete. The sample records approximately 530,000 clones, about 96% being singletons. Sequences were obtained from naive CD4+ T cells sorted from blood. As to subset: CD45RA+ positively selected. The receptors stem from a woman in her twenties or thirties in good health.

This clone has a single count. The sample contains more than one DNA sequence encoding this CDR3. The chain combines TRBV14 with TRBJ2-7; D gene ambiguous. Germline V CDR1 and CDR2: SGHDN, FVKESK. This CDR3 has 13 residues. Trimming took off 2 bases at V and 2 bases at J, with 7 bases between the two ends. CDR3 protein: CASSQSVPYEQYF. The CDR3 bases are TGTGCCAGCAGCCAATCTGTACCCTACGAGCAGTACTTC.

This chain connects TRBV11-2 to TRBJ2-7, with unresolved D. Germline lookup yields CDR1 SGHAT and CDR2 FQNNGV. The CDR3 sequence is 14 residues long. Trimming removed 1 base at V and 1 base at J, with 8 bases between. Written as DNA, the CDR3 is TGTGCCAGCAGCTTAGTACAGTTTTCCTACGAGCAGTACTTC. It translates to CASSLVQFSYEQYF.

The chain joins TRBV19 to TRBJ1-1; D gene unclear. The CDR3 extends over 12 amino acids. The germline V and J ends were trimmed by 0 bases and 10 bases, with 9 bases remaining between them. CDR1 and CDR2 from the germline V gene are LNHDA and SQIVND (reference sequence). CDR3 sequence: CASSIEKGPAFF. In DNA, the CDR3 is TGTGCCAGTAGTATAGAAAAGGGTCCAGCTTTCTTT. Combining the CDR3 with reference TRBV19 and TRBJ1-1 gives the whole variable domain DGGITQSPKYLFRKEGQNVTLSCEQNLNHDAMYWYRQDPGQGLRLIYYSQIVNDFQKGDIAEGYSVSREKKESFPLTVTSAQKNPTAFYLCASSIEKGPAFFGQGTRLTVV.

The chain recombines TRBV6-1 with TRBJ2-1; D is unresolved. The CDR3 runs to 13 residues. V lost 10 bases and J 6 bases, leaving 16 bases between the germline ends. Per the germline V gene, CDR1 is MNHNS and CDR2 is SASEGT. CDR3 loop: CAISGPIPNEQFF. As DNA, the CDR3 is TGTGCCATTTCTGGCCCGATCCCCAATGAGCAGTTCTTC.

The CDR3 DNA sequence: TGTGCCAGTAGTAGACTAGCGGGAGAGTTCAATGAGCAGTTCTTC. Translating gives CASSRLAGEFNEQFF. The V gene is TRBV19, the J gene TRBJ2-1; 12 bases are a match to TRBD2. This CDR3 comprises 15 residues. Per germline, CDR1 LNHDA and CDR2 SQIVND (reference sequence). V trimming: 4 bases; J trimming: 6 bases; junction bases outside the gene matches: 4.

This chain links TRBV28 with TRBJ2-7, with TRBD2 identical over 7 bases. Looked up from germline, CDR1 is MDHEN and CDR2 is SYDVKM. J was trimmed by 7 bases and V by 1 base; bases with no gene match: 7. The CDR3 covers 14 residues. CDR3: CASSLYREAREQYF. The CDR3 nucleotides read TGTGCCAGCAGTTTATACCGGGAGGCGAGGGAGCAGTACTTC. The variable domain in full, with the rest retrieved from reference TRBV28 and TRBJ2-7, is DVKVTQSSRYLVKRTGEKVFLECVQDMDHENMFWYRQDPGLGLRLIYFSYDVKMKEKGDIPEGYSVSREKKERFSLILESASTNQTSMYLCASSLYREAREQYFGPGTRLTVT.

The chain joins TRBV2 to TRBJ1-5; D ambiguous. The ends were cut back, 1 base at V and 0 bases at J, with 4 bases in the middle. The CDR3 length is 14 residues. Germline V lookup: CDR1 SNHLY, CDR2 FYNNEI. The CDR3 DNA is TGTGCCAGCAGTGAAGGTAATAGCAATCAGCCCCAGCATTTT. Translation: CASSEGNSNQPQHF.

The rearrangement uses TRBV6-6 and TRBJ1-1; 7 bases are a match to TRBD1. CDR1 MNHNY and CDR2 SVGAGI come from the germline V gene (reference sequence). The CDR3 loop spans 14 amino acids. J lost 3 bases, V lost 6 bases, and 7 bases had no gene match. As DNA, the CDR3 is TGTGCCAGCAGCCTACAGGGGATGGACACTGAAGCTTTCTTT. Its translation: CASSLQGMDTEAFF.

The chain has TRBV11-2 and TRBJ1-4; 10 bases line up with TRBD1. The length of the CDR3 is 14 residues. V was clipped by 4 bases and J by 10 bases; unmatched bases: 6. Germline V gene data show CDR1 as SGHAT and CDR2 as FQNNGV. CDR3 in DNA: TGTGCCAGCAGCTACGACAGGGGGCGGAGAAAACTGTTTTTT. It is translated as CASSYDRGRRKLFF.

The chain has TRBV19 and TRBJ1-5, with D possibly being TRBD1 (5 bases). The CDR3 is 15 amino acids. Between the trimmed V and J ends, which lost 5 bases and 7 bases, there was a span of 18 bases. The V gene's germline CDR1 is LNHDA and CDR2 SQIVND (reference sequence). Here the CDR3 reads CASSPTGPRGQPQHF. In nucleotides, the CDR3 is TGTGCCAGTAGTCCGACGGGCCCGCGGGGGCAGCCCCAGCATTTT.

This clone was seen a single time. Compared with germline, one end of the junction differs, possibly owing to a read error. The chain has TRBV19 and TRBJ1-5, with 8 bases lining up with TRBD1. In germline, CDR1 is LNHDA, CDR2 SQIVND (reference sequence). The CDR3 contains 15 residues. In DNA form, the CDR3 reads TGTGCCAGTAGCATAGCGGTCGACAGGGGTAGGGCCCAGCATTTT. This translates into CASSIAVDRGRAQHF.

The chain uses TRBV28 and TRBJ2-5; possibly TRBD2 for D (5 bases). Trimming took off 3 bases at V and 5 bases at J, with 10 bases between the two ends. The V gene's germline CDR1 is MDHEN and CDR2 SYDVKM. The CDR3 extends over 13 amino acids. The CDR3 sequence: CASSLGWRETQYF. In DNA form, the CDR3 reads TGTGCCAGCAGTTTGGGTTGGAGGGAGACCCAGTACTTC.

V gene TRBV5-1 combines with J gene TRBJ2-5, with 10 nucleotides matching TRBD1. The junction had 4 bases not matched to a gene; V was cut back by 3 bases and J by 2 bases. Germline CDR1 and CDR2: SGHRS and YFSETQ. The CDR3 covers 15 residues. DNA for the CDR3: TGCGCCAGCAGCTGGGGGGACAGGGGTCAAGAGACCCAGTACTTC. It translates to CASSWGDRGQETQYF.

The CDR3 loop is CASRDSAGYGYTF. CDR3 coding DNA: TGTGCCAGCCGGGACAGTGCCGGCTATGGCTACACCTTC. The chain has TRBV5-6 and TRBJ1-2, with 7 bases lining up with TRBD1. V shed 7 bases and J 4 bases; nucleotides not matched to a gene: 7. This CDR3 has 13 amino acids. Germline CDR1 reads SGHDT; CDR2 reads YYEEEE.

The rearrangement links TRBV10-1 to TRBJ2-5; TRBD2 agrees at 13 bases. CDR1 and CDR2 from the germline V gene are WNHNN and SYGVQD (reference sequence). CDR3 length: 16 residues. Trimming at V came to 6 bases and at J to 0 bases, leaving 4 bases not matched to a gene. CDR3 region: CASSPGLAGDQETQYF. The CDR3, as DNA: TGCGCCAGCAGCCCCGGACTAGCGGGAGACCAAGAGACCCAGTACTTC.

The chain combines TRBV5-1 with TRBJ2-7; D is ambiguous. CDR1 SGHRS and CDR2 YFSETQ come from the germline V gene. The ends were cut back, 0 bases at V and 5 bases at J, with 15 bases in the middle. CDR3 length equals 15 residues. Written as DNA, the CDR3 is TGCGCCAGCAGCTTGGGCCCAGGAAGGAACAACGAGCAGTACTTC. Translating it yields CASSLGPGRNNEQYF.

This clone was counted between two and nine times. In nucleotides, the CDR3 is TGCGCCAGCAGCCGCAACCCGGGACTGCAGGGGGTATCAGATACGCAGTATTTT. Residues: CASSRNPGLQGVSDTQYF. The V gene is TRBV4-1, the J gene TRBJ2-3; weak D call: TRBD1 (7 bases). CDR3 length equals 18 residues. The germline V gene has CDR1 MGHRA and CDR2 YSYEKL. Between the trimmed V and J ends, which lost 4 bases and 4 bases, there was a span of 24 bases.

The CDR3 loop is CASSEGTEAFF. CDR3 in DNA: TGTGCCAGCAGTGAAGGGACTGAAGCTTTCTTT. V is TRBV2 and J is TRBJ1-1; D unclear. CDR1 and CDR2 (germline): SNHLY, FYNNEI. The CDR3 is 11 amino acids. Trimming left V 1 base short and J 5 bases short, with 2 bases between.

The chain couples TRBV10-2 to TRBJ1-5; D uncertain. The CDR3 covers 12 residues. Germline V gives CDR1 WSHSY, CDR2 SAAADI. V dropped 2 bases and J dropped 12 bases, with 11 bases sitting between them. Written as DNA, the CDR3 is TGCGCCAGCAGTGAGGCTCGGCAGGTCCAGCATTTT. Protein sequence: CASSEARQVQHF.

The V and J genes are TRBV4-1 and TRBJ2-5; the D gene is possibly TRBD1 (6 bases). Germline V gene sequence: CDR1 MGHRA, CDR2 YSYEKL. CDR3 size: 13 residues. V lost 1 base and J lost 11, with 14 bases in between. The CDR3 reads CASSQAYREEQYF. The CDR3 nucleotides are TGCGCCAGCAGCCAAGCCTACAGGGAAGAGCAGTACTTC.

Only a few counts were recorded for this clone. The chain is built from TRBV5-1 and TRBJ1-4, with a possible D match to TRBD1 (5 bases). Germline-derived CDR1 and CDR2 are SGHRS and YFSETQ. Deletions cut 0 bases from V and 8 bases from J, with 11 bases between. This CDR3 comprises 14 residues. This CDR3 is CASSLGLGEEKLFF. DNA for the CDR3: TGCGCCAGCAGCTTGGGCCTGGGGGAGGAAAAACTGTTTTTT.

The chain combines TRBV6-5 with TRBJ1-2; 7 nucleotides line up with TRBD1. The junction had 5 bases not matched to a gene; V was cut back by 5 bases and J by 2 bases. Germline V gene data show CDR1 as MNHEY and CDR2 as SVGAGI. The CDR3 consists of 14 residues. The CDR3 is CASSLRGQNYGYTF. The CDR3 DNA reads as TGTGCCAGCAGTCTCCGGGGACAGAACTATGGCTACACCTTC.

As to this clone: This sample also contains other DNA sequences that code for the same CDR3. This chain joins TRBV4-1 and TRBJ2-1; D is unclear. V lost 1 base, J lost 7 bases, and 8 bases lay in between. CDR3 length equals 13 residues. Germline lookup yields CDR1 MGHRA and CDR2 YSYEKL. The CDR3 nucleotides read TGCGCCAGCAGCCAAGTCGGGTTGAATGAGCAGTTCTTC. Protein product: CASSQVGLNEQFF.